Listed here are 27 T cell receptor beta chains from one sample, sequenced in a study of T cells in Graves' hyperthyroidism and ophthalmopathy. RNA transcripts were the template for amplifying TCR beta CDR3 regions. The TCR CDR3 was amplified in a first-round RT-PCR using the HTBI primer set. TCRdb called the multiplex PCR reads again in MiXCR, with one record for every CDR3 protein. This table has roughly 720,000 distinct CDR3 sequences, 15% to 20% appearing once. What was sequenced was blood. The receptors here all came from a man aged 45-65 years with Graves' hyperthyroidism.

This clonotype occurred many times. CDR3 sequence: CASSYNTGGRNTGELFF. In nucleotides, the CDR3 is TGTGCCAGCAGCTACAATACAGGGGGCAGGAACACCGGGGAGCTGTTTTTT. The J gene is TRBJ2-2, the V gene TRBV7-6; 9 positions agree with TRBD1. V lost 4 bases and J lost 1; bases outside the gene matches: 7. CDR1 is SGHVS, CDR2 FNYEAQ, per germline. This CDR3 spans 17 amino acids.

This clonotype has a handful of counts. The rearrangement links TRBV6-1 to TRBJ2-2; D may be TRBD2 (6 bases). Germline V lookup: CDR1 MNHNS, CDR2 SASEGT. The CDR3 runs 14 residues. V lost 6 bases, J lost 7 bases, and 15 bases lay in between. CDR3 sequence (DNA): TGTGCCAGCAGGCTCCGGGACTTCATCGGGGAGCTGTTTTTT. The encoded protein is CASRLRDFIGELFF.

The CDR3, as DNA: TGTGCCAGCAGCATAGGGGACAGCTCCTACAATGAGCAGTTCTTC. Encoded protein: CASSIGDSSYNEQFF. This chain joins TRBV9 and TRBJ2-1, with 7 bases aligning to TRBD1. The CDR3 is 15 amino acids. The germline CDR1 and CDR2 sequences are SGDLS and YYNGEE. V shed 4 bases, J shed 0 bases, and the junction held 4 bases outside the gene matches.

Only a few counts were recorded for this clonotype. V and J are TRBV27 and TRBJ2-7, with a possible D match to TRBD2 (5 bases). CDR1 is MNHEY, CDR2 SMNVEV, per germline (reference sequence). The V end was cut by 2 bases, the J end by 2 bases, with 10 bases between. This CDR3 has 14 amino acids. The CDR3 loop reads CASSLRDTPYEQYF. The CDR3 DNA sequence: TGTGCCAGCAGTTTACGGGATACTCCCTACGAGCAGTACTTC.

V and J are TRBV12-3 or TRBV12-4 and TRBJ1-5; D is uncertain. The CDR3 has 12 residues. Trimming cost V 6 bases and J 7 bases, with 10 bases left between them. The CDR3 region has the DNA TGTGCCAGCAGCCGAGATGGGCAGCCCCAGCATTTT. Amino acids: CASSRDGQPQHF.

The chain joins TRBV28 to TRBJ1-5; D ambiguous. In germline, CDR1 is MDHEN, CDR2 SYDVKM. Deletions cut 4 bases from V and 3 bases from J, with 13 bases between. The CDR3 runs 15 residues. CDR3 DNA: TGTGCCAGCAGTTACAGAGGGAGGTCCAATCAGCCCCAGCATTTT. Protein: CASSYRGRSNQPQHF.

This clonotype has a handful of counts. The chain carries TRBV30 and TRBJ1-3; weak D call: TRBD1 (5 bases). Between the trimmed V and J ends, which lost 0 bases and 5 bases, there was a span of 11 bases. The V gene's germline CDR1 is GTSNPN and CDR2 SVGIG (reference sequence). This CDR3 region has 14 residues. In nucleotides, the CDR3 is TGTGCCTGGAGTGTAGGGGACCGAAGAAACACCATATATTTT. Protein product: CAWSVGDRRNTIYF.

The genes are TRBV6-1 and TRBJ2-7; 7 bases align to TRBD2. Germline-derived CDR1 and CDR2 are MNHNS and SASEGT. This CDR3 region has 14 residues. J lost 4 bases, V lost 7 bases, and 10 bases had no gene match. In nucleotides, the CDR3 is TGTGCCAGCAACGATGGGACTACGGATTACGAGCAGTACTTC. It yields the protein CASNDGTTDYEQYF.

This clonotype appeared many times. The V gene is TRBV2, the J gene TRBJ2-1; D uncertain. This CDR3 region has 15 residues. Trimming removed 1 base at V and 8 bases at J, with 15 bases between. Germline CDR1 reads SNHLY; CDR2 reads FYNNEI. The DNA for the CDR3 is TGTGCCAGCAGTGAAGGACCGATTCGCTGGGATGAGCAGTTCTTC. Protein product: CASSEGPIRWDEQFF.

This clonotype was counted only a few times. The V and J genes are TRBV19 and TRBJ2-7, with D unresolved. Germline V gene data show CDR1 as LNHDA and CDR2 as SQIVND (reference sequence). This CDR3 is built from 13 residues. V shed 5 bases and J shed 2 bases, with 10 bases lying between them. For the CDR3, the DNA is TGTGCCAGTAGTTTCGCAGGCCCCTACGAGCAGTACTTC. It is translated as CASSFAGPYEQYF. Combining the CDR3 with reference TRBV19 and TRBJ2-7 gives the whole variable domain DGGITQSPKYLFRKEGQNVTLSCEQNLNHDAMYWYRQDPGQGLRLIYYSQIVNDFQKGDIAEGYSVSREKKESFPLTVTSAQKNPTAFYLCASSFAGPYEQYFGPGTRLTVT.

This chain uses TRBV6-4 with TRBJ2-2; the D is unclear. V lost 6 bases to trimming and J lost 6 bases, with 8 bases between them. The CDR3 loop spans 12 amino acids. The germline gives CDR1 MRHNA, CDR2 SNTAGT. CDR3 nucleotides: TGTGCCAGCAGGTACAGTTCCGGGGAGCTGTTTTTT. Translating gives CASRYSSGELFF.

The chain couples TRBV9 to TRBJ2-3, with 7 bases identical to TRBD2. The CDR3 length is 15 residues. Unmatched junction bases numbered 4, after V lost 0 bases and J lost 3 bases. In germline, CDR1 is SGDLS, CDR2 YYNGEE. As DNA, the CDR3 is TGTGCCAGCAGCGTAGCGGGGACTACTACAGATACGCAGTATTTT. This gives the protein CASSVAGTTTDTQYF.

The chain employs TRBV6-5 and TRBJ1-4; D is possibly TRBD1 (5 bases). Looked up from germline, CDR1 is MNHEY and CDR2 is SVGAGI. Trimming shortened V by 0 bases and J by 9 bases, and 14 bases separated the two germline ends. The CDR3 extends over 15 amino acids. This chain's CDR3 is CASSYSRQGGKKLFF. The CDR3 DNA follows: TGTGCCAGCAGTTACTCTCGTCAGGGAGGGAAAAAACTGTTTTTT.

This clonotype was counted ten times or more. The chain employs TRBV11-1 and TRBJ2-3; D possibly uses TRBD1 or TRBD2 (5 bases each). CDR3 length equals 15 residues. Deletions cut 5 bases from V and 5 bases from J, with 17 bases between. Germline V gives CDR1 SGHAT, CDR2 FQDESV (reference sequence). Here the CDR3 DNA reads TGTGCCAGCAGCCGATCCGGGACCGTCGGAGATACGCAGTATTTT. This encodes CASSRSGTVGDTQYF.

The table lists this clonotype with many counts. The CDR3 DNA sequence: TGTGCCAGCAGTGAGACAGGCCGAGAGACCCAGTACTTC. Translated: CASSETGRETQYF. V is TRBV6-1 and J is TRBJ2-5; D possibly corresponds to TRBD1 (6 bases). The CDR3 runs to 13 residues. V was trimmed by 3 bases and J by 4 bases, leaving 9 bases between them. CDR1 and CDR2 (germline): MNHNS, SASEGT.

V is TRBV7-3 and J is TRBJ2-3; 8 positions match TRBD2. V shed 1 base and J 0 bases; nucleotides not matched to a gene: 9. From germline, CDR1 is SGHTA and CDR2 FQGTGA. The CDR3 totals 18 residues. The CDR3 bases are TGTGCCAGCAGCTTAAGGCGAAGCGGGGGAACTAGCACAGATACGCAGTATTTT. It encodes CASSLRRSGGTSTDTQYF.

The CDR3 reads CASSPTSGRIDEQFF. For the CDR3, the DNA is TGTGCCAGCAGCCCGACTAGCGGGAGAATAGATGAGCAGTTCTTC. J is TRBJ2-1 and V is TRBV7-3, with 12 bases identical to TRBD2. CDR3 size: 15 residues. V was pared by 5 bases and J by 8 bases, with 7 bases of the junction left unmatched. Germline-derived CDR1 and CDR2 are SGHTA and FQGTGA.

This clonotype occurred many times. The CDR3 region is CASRLNPGSTEAFF. DNA for the CDR3: TGTGCCAGCAGGTTGAATCCGGGGAGCACTGAAGCTTTCTTT. This chain connects TRBV2 to TRBJ1-1; D uncertain. Germline CDR1 reads SNHLY; CDR2 reads FYNNEI. The CDR3 loop spans 14 amino acids. Trimming left V 6 bases short and J 4 bases short, with 15 bases between. The full variable domain, its missing parts supplied by reference TRBV2 and TRBJ1-1, is EPEVTQTPSHQVTQMGQEVILRCVPISNHLYFYWYRQILGQKVEFLVSFYNNEISEKSEIFDDQFSVERPDGSNFTLKIRSTKLEDSAMYFCASRLNPGSTEAFFGQGTRLTVV.

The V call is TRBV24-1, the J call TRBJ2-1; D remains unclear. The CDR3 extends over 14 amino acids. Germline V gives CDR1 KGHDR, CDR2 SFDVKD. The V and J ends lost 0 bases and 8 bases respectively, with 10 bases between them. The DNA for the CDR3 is TGTGCCACCAGTGATTTGCCCCAGGAGCATGAGCAGTTCTTC. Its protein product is CATSDLPQEHEQFF.

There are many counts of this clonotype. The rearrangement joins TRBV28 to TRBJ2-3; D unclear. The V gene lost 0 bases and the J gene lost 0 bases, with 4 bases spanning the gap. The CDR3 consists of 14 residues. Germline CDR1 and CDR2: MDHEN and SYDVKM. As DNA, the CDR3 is TGTGCCAGCAGTTTATGGGCCAGCACAGATACGCAGTATTTT. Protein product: CASSLWASTDTQYF.

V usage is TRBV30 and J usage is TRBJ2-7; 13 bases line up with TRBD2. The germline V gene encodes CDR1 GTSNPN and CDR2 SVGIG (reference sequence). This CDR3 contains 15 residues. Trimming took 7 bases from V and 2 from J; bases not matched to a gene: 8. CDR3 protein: CAFTSGRASAYEQYF. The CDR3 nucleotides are TGTGCCTTTACTAGCGGGAGGGCCAGTGCCTACGAGCAGTACTTC.

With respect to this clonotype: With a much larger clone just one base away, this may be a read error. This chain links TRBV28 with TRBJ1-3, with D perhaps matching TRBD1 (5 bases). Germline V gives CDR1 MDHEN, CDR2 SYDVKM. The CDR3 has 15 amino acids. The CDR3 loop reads CASSLPTGSGTTIYF. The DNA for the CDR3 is TGTGCCAGCAGTTTACCTACAGGCTCTGGAACCACCATATATTTT.

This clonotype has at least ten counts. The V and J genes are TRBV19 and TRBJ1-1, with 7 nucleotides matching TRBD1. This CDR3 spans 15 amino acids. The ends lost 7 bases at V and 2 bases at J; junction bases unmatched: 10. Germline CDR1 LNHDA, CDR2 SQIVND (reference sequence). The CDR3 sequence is CASTPTGPGNTEAFF. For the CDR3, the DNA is TGTGCCAGTACCCCGACAGGGCCCGGTAACACTGAAGCTTTCTTT.

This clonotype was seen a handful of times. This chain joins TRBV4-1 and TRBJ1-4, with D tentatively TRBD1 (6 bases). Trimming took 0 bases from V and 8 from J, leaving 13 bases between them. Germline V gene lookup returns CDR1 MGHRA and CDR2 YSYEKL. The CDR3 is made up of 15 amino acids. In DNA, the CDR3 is TGCGCCAGCAGCCAAGAGGCAGGGGCTGGCGAAAAACTGTTTTTT. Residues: CASSQEAGAGEKLFF.

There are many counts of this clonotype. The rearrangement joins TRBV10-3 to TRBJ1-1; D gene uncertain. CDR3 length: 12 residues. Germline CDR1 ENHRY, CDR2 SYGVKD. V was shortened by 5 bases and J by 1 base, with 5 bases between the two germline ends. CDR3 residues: CAISTGNTEAFF. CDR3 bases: TGTGCCATCAGTACGGGGAACACTGAAGCTTTCTTT.

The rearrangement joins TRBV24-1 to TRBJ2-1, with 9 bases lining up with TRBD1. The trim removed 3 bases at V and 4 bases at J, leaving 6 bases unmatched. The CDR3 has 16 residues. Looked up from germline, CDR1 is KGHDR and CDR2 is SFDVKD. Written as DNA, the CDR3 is TGTGCCACCAGTGATCCTGGGACAGGGAGGTACAATGAGCAGTTCTTC. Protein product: CATSDPGTGRYNEQFF.

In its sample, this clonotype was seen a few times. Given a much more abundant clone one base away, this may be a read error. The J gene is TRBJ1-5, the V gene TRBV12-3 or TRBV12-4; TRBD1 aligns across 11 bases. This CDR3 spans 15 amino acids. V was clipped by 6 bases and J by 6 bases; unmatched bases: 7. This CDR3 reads CASSSGTGGFQPQHF. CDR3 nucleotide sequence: TGTGCCAGCAGCTCCGGGACAGGGGGTTTTCAGCCCCAGCATTTT.